The subject of this entry is one T cell receptor beta chain. As yet, its antigen is unknown. This entry comes from a study of a mutant IDH1 vaccine in newly diagnosed glioma. Study details: Those enrolled had earlier been treated with radiotherapy, temozolomide, or both, mostly both.

General study results and limits: Detectable vaccine-induced immune responses arose in roughly 93% of patients. Variations in leading peripheral T cell clonotypes appeared to have no connection with pseudoprogression.

The CDR3 covers 15 residues. Germline CDR1 KGHSH, CDR2 LQKENI. The repertoire was sequenced with immunoSEQ multiplex PCR; TCRdb's copy has only in-frame clones and lacks some. The data hold 95,000 to 100,000 clones, with around 90% observed a single time. Noted time point: baseline, week 1 (first vaccination visit). Treatment indicated: pre-vaccination baseline after standard-of-care therapy. Sample: PBMCs, taken from a glioma patient treated with radiotherapy, temozolomide or both. The clonotype was recovered from a woman aged 45 to 65 with glioma. The V call is TRBV18, the J call TRBJ2-5; either TRBD1 or TRBD2 may supply D (5 bases each). Judging by the DNA end, TRBJ2-7 fits better; the J call may be wrong. CDR3 DNA: TGTGCCAGCTCATTCGGGACGGTGAGGTCCTACGAGCAGTACTTC. Protein sequence: CASSFGTVRSYEQYF.